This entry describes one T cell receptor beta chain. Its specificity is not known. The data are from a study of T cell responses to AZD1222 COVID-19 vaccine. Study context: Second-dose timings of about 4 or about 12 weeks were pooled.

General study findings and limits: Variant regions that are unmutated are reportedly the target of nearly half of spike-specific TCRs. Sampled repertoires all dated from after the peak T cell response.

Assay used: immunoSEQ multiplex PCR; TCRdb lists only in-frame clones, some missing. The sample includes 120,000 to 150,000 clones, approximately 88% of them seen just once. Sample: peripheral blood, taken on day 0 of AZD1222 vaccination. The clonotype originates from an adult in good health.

CDR3: CAWSGVYEQYF. The DNA of the CDR3 is TGTGCCTGGAGTGGTGTTTACGAGCAGTACTTC. The chain recombines TRBV30 with TRBJ2-7; no reliable D call. This CDR3 region has 11 residues. V lost 1 base, J lost 4 bases, and 5 bases lay in between. Germline V gene lookup returns CDR1 GTSNPN and CDR2 SVGIG (reference sequence).